These 17 T cell receptor beta chains were all obtained from the same sample, sequenced in a study of blood T cell repertoires in COVID-19 (dated by TCRdb to about 2020). Library generation was performed with the immunoSEQ multiplex PCR assay. The immuneACCESS repertoire file appears here via TCRdb, limited to in-frame rearrangements. These files lack a portion of the clones; in checked studies, under half of the deficit traces to unresolved V genes, and the cause of the others is not known. Across this sample there are more than 400,000 clones, with about 92% seen only once. 0.6% to 0.7% of the sample lies in the top ten. The sequencing sample was made of PBMCs or T cells enriched from blood (not recorded which). The receptor set was obtained from a man between 18 and 29 years old who had recovered from COVID-19.

The chain carries TRBV7-3 and TRBJ2-1, with a weak D call TRBD2 (7 bases). CDR1 is SGHTA and CDR2 is FQGTGA in the germline V gene. This CDR3 has 18 amino acids. The V end was cut by 5 bases, the J end by 5 bases, with 25 bases between. The CDR3 spells CASSRTGTKQRENNEQFF. The DNA of the CDR3 is TGTGCCAGCAGCCGAACAGGGACCAAACAGCGGGAAAACAATGAGCAGTTCTTC.

The rearrangement joins TRBV5-1 to TRBJ1-2, with D perhaps matching TRBD1 (5 bases). The CDR3 is 14 residues long. CDR1 is SGHRS and CDR2 is YFSETQ in the germline V gene. Trimming shortened V by 0 bases and J by 6 bases, and 12 bases separated the two germline ends. The CDR3 DNA reads as TGCGCCAGCAGCTTGGGACTTTCCAGGGATGGCTACACCTTC. This encodes CASSLGLSRDGYTF.

The J gene is TRBJ1-2, the V gene TRBV7-9; TRBD1 aligns across 7 bases. Germline V gene data show CDR1 as SEHNR and CDR2 as FQNEAQ (reference sequence). V shed 10 bases, J shed 4 bases, and the junction held 12 bases outside the gene matches. The length of the CDR3 is 14 residues. CDR3 protein: CATHPKTGSYGYTF. The DNA of the CDR3 is TGTGCCACCCATCCCAAGACAGGGTCCTATGGCTACACCTTC.

This chain joins TRBV2 and TRBJ1-4, with 9 nucleotides matching TRBD1. Germline V gives CDR1 SNHLY, CDR2 FYNNEI. The junction had 7 bases not matched to a gene; V was cut back by 7 bases and J by 7 bases. This CDR3 is 14 amino acids long. CDR3: CASTEGQGGEKLFF. The CDR3 DNA is TGTGCCAGCACCGAGGGACAGGGTGGTGAAAAACTGTTTTTT.

This chain connects TRBV10-3 to TRBJ2-2; TRBD2 matches 10 bases. V was pared by 2 bases and J by 5 bases, with 2 bases of the junction left unmatched. Germline values: CDR1 ENHRY, CDR2 SYGVKD. This CDR3 is built from 15 residues. The DNA for the CDR3 is TGTGCCATCAGTGAGGGACTAGCGGAGACCGGGGAGCTGTTTTTT. This encodes CAISEGLAETGELFF.

This clone has only one observation. Other DNA sequences in the same sample also yield this CDR3. This chain joins TRBV20-1 and TRBJ1-1; 7 nucleotides agree with TRBD1. Germline lookup yields CDR1 DFQATT and CDR2 SNEGSKA (reference sequence). The CDR3 totals 11 residues. V was clipped by 5 bases and J by 7 bases; unmatched bases: 4. CDR3 nucleotide sequence: TGCAGTGCTCGGGCAGGGGGTGAAGCTTTCTTT. Protein: CSARAGGEAFF.

The chain uses TRBV15 and TRBJ2-1; TRBD1 agrees at 8 bases. Germline V gene sequence: CDR1 LNHNV, CDR2 YYDKDF (reference sequence). V shed 3 bases, J shed 6 bases, and the junction held 13 bases outside the gene matches. CDR3 length equals 17 residues. The CDR3: CATSRGPRETGVNEQFF. The CDR3 DNA reads as TGTGCCACCAGCAGGGGCCCTCGAGAGACAGGGGTCAATGAGCAGTTCTTC. Together with reference TRBV15 and TRBJ2-1, the CDR3 gives the full variable domain: DAMVIQNPRYQVTQFGKPVTLSCSQTLNHNVMYWYQQKSSQAPKLLFHYYDKDFNNEADTPDNFQSRRPNTSFCFLDIRSPGLGDTAMYLCATSRGPRETGVNEQFFGPGTRLTVL.

The chain joins TRBV7-2 to TRBJ1-2; D perhaps matches TRBD1 (5 bases). Trimming stripped 5 bases from V and 8 bases from J, with 21 bases between. Germline CDR1 reads SGHTA; CDR2 reads FQGNSA. This CDR3 is 15 amino acids long. The chain's CDR3 is CASSPPWGLPEGYTF. CDR3 sequence (DNA): TGTGCCAGCAGCCCTCCATGGGGCCTCCCTGAGGGCTACACCTTC.

Only one count was recorded for this clone. J is TRBJ2-5 and V is TRBV24-1, with 7 bases that match TRBD2. Germline assignment: CDR1 KGHDR and CDR2 SFDVKD. The CDR3 is 16 amino acids. With V trimmed by 3 bases and J by 5 bases, 11 bases remained unmatched. The CDR3 is CATSDLGREGWETQYF. The CDR3 nucleotides read TGTGCCACCAGTGATCTGGGCAGGGAGGGATGGGAGACCCAGTACTTC.

This clone was found a few times. This rearrangement joins TRBV25-1 to TRBJ1-4; 8 bases agree with TRBD1. CDR3 length: 14 amino acids. V dropped 5 bases and J dropped 8; count of bases not matched to a gene: 7. Germline V CDR1 and CDR2: MGHDK, SYGVNS. The CDR3 loop reads CASSRPGGDEKLFF. CDR3 nucleotide sequence: TGTGCCAGCAGTCGACCAGGGGGCGACGAAAAACTGTTTTTT.

V usage is TRBV30 and J usage is TRBJ2-2; D remains unclear. V lost 1 base and J lost 1, with 4 bases in between. From germline, CDR1 is GTSNPN and CDR2 SVGIG (reference sequence). This CDR3 is 13 amino acids long. CDR3 protein: CAWSAQNTGELFF. The CDR3 DNA sequence: TGTGCCTGGAGTGCCCAGAACACCGGGGAGCTGTTTTTT. The full variable domain, rest sourced from reference TRBV30 and TRBJ2-2, is SQTIHQWPATLVQPVGSPLSLECTVEGTSNPNLYWYRQAAGRGLQLLFYSVGIGQISSEVPQNLSASRPQDRQFILSSKKLLLSDSGFYLCAWSAQNTGELFFGEGSRLTVL.

V usage is TRBV7-8 and J usage is TRBJ1-5, with a weak D call TRBD1 (5 bases). CDR3 length equals 13 residues. Germline lookup yields CDR1 SGHVS and CDR2 FQNEAQ. The ends were cut back, 3 bases at V and 7 bases at J, with 10 bases in the middle. The CDR3 coding sequence is TGTGCCAGCAGCTTCGGGGGAAAGCAGCCCCAGCATTTT. It specifies CASSFGGKQPQHF.

J is TRBJ1-2 and V is TRBV3-1 (or the pseudogene TRBV3-2); 8 bases fit TRBD1. V gave up 4 bases and J gave up 3 bases; unmatched junction bases: 4. There are 14 residues in the CDR3. From germline, CDR1 is LGHDT and CDR2 YNNKEL (reference sequence). The CDR3 nucleotides read TGTGCCAGCAGCCCCCGGACAGGGCACTATGGCTACACCTTC. Translating it yields CASSPRTGHYGYTF.

This clone was observed once. CDR3 residues: CASSPRGGLGEQFF. The CDR3 nucleotides read TGCGCCAGCAGCCCACGCGGGGGTCTGGGTGAGCAGTTCTTC. This sequence joins TRBV5-1 and TRBJ2-1, with 7 bases aligning to TRBD2. Germline CDR1 is SGHRS and CDR2 is YFSETQ. The CDR3 extends over 14 amino acids. With V trimmed by 4 bases and J by 9 bases, 10 bases remained unmatched.

The J gene is TRBJ1-1, the V gene TRBV4-1, with D unclear. Trimming shortened V by 1 base and J by 7 bases, and 19 bases separated the two germline ends. Germline V lookup: CDR1 MGHRA, CDR2 YSYEKL. The CDR3 consists of 16 residues. The CDR3 sequence: CASSQGLAHPTLEAFF. The CDR3 nucleotides read TGCGCCAGCAGCCAAGGGCTAGCCCACCCAACACTTGAAGCTTTCTTT.

The V gene is TRBV3-1 (or the pseudogene TRBV3-2), the J gene TRBJ2-1, with 9 bases matching TRBD2. The trim removed 3 bases at V and 8 bases at J, leaving 5 bases unmatched. The germline V gene encodes CDR1 LGHDT and CDR2 YNNKEL (reference sequence). CDR3 length: 14 residues. As DNA, the CDR3 is TGTGCCAGCAGCCATGCTAGCGGGGACCATGAGCAGTTCTTC. Translating it yields CASSHASGDHEQFF.

The rearrangement joins TRBV6-1 to TRBJ2-5, with D possibly matching TRBD2 (5 bases). The CDR3 has 14 amino acids. V was trimmed by 0 bases and J by 4 bases, leaving 9 bases between them. Germline CDR1 and CDR2: MNHNS and SASEGT. The CDR3 sequence: CASSEAPGVETQYF. In DNA form, the CDR3 reads TGTGCCAGCAGTGAAGCCCCCGGGGTAGAGACCCAGTACTTC.